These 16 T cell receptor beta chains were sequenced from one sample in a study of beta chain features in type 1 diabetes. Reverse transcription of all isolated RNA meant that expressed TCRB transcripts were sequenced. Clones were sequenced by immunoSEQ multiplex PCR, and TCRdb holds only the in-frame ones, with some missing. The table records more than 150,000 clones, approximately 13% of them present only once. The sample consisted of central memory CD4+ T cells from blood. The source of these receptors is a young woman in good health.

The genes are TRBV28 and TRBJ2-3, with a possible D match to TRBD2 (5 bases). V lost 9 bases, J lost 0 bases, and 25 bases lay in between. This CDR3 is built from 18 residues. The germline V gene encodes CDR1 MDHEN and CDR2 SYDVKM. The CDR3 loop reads CARTPKLPSTTSTDTQYF. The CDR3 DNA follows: TGTGCCAGAACCCCCAAACTCCCTAGCACTACTAGCACAGATACGCAGTATTTT.

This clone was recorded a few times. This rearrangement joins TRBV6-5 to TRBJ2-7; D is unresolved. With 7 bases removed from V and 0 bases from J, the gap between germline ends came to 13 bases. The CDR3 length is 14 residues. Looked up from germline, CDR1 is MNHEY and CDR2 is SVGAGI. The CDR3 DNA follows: TGTGCCAGCAACTTTGGTCCTCCCTCCTACGAGCAGTACTTC. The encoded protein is CASNFGPPSYEQYF.

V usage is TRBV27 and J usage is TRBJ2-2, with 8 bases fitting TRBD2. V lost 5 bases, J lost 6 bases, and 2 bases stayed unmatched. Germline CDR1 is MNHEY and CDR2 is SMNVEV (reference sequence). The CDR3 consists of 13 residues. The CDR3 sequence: CASSETSAGELFF. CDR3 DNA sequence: TGTGCCAGCAGTGAGACTAGCGCCGGGGAGCTGTTTTTT.

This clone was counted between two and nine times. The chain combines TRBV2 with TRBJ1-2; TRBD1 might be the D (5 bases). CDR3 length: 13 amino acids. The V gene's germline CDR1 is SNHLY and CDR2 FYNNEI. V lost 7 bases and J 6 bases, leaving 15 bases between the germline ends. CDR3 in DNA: TGTGCCAGCACCGCCTCAGGGTCAGATGGCTACACCTTC. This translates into CASTASGSDGYTF.

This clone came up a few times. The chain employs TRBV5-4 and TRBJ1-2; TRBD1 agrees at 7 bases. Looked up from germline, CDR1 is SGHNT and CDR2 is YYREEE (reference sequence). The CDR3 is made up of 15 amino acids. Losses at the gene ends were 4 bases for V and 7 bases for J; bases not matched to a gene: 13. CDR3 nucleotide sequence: TGTGCCAGCAGCAGCTTTGACAGGGTAAATGGTGGCTACACCTTC. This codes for CASSSFDRVNGGYTF.

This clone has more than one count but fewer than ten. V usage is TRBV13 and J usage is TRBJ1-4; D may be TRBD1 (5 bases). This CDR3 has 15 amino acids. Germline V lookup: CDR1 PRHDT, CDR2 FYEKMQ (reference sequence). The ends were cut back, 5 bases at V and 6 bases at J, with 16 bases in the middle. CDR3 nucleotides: TGTGCCAGCAGCCCGTGGCCCGGGGGAGATGAAAAACTGTTTTTT. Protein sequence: CASSPWPGGDEKLFF.

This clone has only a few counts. CDR3 sequence (DNA): TGTGCCAGCAGCTTAAACGACGGCAGGGGGAAGTACTTC. It specifies CASSLNDGRGKYF. The chain employs TRBV7-2 and TRBJ2-7; 7 bases fit TRBD1. This CDR3 region has 13 residues. With V trimmed by 2 bases and J by 11 bases, 9 bases remained unmatched. Germline assignment: CDR1 SGHTA and CDR2 FQGNSA.

The CDR3 nucleotides are TGTGCCAGCAGCTTCCCAGCGGGCTTAGGCACAGATACGCAGTATTTT. This gives the protein CASSFPAGLGTDTQYF. The gene calls are TRBV5-4 and TRBJ2-3, with D possibly TRBD2 on 6 matching bases. The CDR3 covers 16 residues. The V gene lost 2 bases and the J gene lost 1 base, with 14 bases spanning the gap. CDR1 and CDR2 (germline): SGHNT, YYREEE (reference sequence).

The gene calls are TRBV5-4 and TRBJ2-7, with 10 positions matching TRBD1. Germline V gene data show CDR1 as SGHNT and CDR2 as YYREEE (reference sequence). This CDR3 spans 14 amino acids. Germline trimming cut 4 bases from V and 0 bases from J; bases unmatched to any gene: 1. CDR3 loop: CASSRDRGSYEQYF. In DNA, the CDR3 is TGTGCCAGCAGCCGGGACAGGGGCTCCTACGAGCAGTACTTC.

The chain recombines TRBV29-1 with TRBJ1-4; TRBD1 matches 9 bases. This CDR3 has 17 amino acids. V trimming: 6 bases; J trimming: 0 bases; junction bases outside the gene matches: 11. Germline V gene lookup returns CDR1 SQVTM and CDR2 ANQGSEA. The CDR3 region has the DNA TGCAGCGTGATACAGGGGGCTTCTCCTTCAACTAATGAAAAACTGTTTTTT. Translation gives CSVIQGASPSTNEKLFF. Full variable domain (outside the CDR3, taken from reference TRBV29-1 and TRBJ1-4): SAVISQKPSRDICQRGTSLTIQCQVDSQVTMMFWYRQQPGQSLTLIATANQGSEATYESGFVIDKFPISRPNLTFSTLTVSNMSPEDSSIYLCSVIQGASPSTNEKLFFGSGTQLSVL.

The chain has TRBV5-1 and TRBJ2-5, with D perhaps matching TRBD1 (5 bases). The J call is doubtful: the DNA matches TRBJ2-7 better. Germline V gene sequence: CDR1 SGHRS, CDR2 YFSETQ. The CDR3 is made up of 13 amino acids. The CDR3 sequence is CASSSDMLYEQYF. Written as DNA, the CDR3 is TGCGCCAGCAGCTCGGACATGCTCTACGAGCAGTACTTC.

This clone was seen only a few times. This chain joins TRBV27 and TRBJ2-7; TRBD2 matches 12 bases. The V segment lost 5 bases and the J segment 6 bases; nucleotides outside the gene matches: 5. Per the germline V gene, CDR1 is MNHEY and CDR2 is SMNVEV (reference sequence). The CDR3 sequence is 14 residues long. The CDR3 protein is CASSMGLAGSEQYF. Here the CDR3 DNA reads TGTGCCAGCAGTATGGGACTAGCGGGTTCCGAGCAGTACTTC.

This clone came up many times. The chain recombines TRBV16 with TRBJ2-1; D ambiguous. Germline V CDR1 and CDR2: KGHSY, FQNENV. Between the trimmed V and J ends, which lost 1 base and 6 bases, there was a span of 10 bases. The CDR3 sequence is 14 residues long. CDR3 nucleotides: TGTGCCAGCAGCCAATTCAACAGCCCCAATGAGCAGTTCTTC. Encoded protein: CASSQFNSPNEQFF.

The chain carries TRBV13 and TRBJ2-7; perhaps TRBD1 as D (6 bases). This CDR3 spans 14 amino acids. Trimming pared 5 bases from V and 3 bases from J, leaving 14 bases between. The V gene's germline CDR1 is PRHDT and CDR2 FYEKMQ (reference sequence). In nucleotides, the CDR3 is TGTGCCAGCAGCGAGGGGGTAGGGGACTACGAGCAGTACTTC. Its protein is CASSEGVGDYEQYF.

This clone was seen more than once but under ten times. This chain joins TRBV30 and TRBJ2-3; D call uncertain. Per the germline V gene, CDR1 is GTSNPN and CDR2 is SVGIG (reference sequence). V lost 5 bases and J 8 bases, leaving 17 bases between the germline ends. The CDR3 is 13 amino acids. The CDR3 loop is CAWVLEATGTQYF. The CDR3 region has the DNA TGTGCCTGGGTTCTTGAAGCGACCGGTACGCAGTATTTT.

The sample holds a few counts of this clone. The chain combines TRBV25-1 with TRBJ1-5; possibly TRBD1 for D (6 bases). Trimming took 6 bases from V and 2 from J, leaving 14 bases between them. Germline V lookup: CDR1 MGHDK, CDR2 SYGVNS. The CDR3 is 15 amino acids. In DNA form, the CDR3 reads TGTGCCAGCAGAGGGACACTCGGGGGCAATCAGCCCCAGCATTTT. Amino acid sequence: CASRGTLGGNQPQHF.